The present T cell receptor beta chain was sequenced within a study of blood T cells in healthy people across ages. Overall study results and limits: Possibly confounding the expanded clonotype changes was the fact that donor CMV status was unknown.

The use of a sample-barcoded 5' primer and a J-beta primer mix characterized a second PCR of about 7 to 12 cycles. Researchers report that a template-switch adaptor with 12 random nucleotides tagged each cDNA molecule. TCRdb itself ran the 5' RACE reads through MiXCR, one entry per CDR3 protein. The sample shows more than 800,000 distinct CDR3 sequences, 25% to 35% of them seen only once. The CDR3 sequence is 14 residues long. Germline trimming cut 6 bases from V and 0 bases from J; bases unmatched to any gene: 3. The germline gives CDR1 SGHTA, CDR2 FQGNSA. This clonotype was seen only a few times. No antigen is known for it.

V is TRBV7-2 and J is TRBJ1-1; TRBD1 matches 8 bases. Sequencing was carried out using blood. The source is a woman older than 75 in good health. The CDR3 DNA reads TGTGCCAGCAGACCACAGGGGGTGAACACTGAAGCTTTCTTT. It translates to CASRPQGVNTEAFF.